These T cell receptor beta chains were read from a single sample in a study of blood T cell repertoires in COVID-19. Clones were sequenced by immunoSEQ multiplex PCR, and TCRdb holds only the in-frame ones, with some missing. This sample yields about 280,000 clones, of which about 83% are seen a single time; approximately 6% belongs to the top ten. The material sequenced was PBMCs or T cells enriched from blood (not recorded which). The receptors come from a woman in her thirties or forties who had recovered from COVID-19. CDR3s include the opening cysteine and the closing phenylalanine or tryptophan. Fields, in order: clone size, V gene, D gene, CDR3 length, J gene, CDR3 protein, CDR3 DNA. A D gene is named only where the DNA matches it firmly. The size entry is marked missing in some rows and otherwise reads once, few, many or a size class.

>NA|TRBV6-6|NA|19|TRBJ1-2
CASSHTWGGPLRPTYGYTF
TGTGCCAGCAGTCACACTTGGGGGGGCCCCCTCCGTCCCACCTATGGCTACACCTTC
>few|TRBV29-1|NA|13|TRBJ1-4
CSGLGGIGEKLFF
TGCAGCGGGCTTGGGGGGATCGGGGAAAAACTGTTTTTT
>NA|TRBV24-1|TRBD2|16|TRBJ2-3
CATSEWTSGSGDTQYF
TGTGCCACCAGTGAGTGGACTAGCGGGTCTGGGGATACGCAGTATTTT
>NA|TRBV11-2|NA|13|TRBJ1-2
CASRAQVKGGYTF
TGTGCCAGCAGGGCACAGGTCAAGGGTGGCTACACCTTC
>NA|TRBV7-3|TRBD2|14|TRBJ2-7
CASSLGAGVNEQYF
TGTGCCAGCAGCTTGGGAGCGGGAGTCAACGAGCAGTACTTC
>NA|TRBV6-5|NA|13|TRBJ2-5
CASRGFRKETQYF
TGTGCCAGCAGGGGCTTCAGAAAAGAGACCCAGTACTTC
>few|TRBV27|TRBD2|16|TRBJ2-1
CASSSLGAGGYNEQFF
TGTGCCAGCAGCTCATTAGGGGCGGGAGGCTACAATGAGCAGTTCTTC
>NA|TRBV19|TRBD1|14|TRBJ2-7
CASSNRGFQDEQYF
TGTGCCAGTAGCAACAGGGGATTCCAGGACGAGCAGTACTTC
>NA|TRBV28|TRBD1|14|TRBJ1-1
CASSSYPGGTEAFF
TGTGCCAGCAGTTCCTATCCAGGGGGCACTGAAGCTTTCTTT
>NA|TRBV4-1|TRBD2|15|TRBJ2-3
CASSQMAGGSDTQYF
TGCGCCAGCAGCCAGATGGCGGGAGGCAGCGATACGCAGTATTTT
>NA|TRBV9|TRBD2|17|TRBJ2-5
CASSSQLTSQPQETQYF
TGTGCCAGCAGCTCCCAACTGACTAGCCAACCCCAAGAGACCCAGTACTTC
>NA|TRBV14|NA|13|TRBJ1-5
CASSQAWGGPQHF
TGTGCCAGCAGCCAAGCCTGGGGGGGGCCCCAGCATTTT
>NA|TRBV27|TRBD1|14|TRBJ1-1
CASRGGQEYTEAFF
TGTGCCAGCAGGGGGGGACAGGAATACACTGAAGCTTTCTTT
>NA|TRBV27|TRBD1|14|TRBJ2-7
CASSIRQGAREQYF
TGTGCCAGCAGTATAAGGCAGGGGGCGCGTGAGCAGTACTTC
>NA|TRBV25-1|NA|14|TRBJ2-1
CATAPLGPYNEQFF
TGTGCCACCGCACCCCTGGGGCCCTACAATGAGCAGTTCTTC
>NA|TRBV6-2/TRBV6-3|NA|12|TRBJ1-2
CASSALKEGYTF
TGTGCCAGCAGTGCCCTTAAGGAGGGCTACACCTTC
>once|TRBV12-3/TRBV12-4|TRBD1|13|TRBJ1-1
CASGKQGWTEAFF
TGTGCCAGCGGAAAACAGGGGTGGACTGAAGCTTTCTTT
>NA|TRBV12-5|NA|15|TRBJ2-5
CASGLDTGHGETQYF
TGTGCTAGTGGTTTGGATACGGGACACGGAGAGACCCAGTACTTC
>NA|TRBV18|TRBD2|15|TRBJ2-3
CASSSPDSGGDTQYF
TGTGCCAGCTCATCCCCCGATAGCGGGGGGGATACGCAGTATTTT
>NA|TRBV15|NA|14|TRBJ1-6
CATSRDTRNSPLHF
TGTGCCACCAGCAGAGACACTCGAAATTCACCCCTCCACTTT
>NA|TRBV9|NA|15|TRBJ2-5
CASSVVGRDGETQYF
TGTGCCAGCAGCGTAGTGGGTCGGGATGGCGAGACCCAGTACTTC
>NA|TRBV30|NA|12|TRBJ2-7
CAWSLGGYEQYF
TGTGCCTGGAGTCTCGGCGGCTACGAGCAGTACTTC
>NA|TRBV19|TRBD1|17|TRBJ1-5
CASIGGQGGYSNQPQHF
TGTGCCAGTATCGGGGGACAGGGGGGGTATAGCAATCAGCCCCAGCATTTT
>NA|TRBV9|NA|14|TRBJ1-4
CASSLRDGGTKLFF
TGTGCCAGCAGCCTCCGGGACGGGGGTACAAAACTGTTTTTT